Listed below are T cell receptor beta chains from one sample, sequenced in a study of T cell responses to AZD1222 COVID-19 vaccine. The protocol was immunoSEQ multiplex PCR, while the TCRdb copy is restricted to in-frame clones and leaves out a portion. The table records 150,000 to 200,000 clones, more than 80% of them present only once. The sample here was peripheral blood, taken on day 0 of AZD1222 vaccination. The origin of the receptors is an adult in good health. Both conserved end residues are part of each CDR3. A D gene is named only where the DNA matches it firmly. Some rows mark clone size as missing; the rest say once, few, many or name a class of expanded clone.

j_call,d_call,v_call,clone_size,cdr3_nt,cdr3_aa
TRBJ1-1,NA,TRBV28,NA,TGTGCCAGCAGTTTACCTTCTATGAACACTGAAGCTTTCTTT,CASSLPSMNTEAFF
TRBJ1-2,NA,TRBV10-3,NA,TGTGCCATCAGTCGGGGGGGGCCCTCGCAAGCTAACTATGGCTACACCTTC,CAISRGGPSQANYGYTF
TRBJ1-3,NA,TRBV16,NA,TGTGCCAGCCATACAGGGATCTCTGGAAACACCATATATTTT,CASHTGISGNTIYF
TRBJ2-3,TRBD2,TRBV15,NA,TGTGCCACCAGCAGACGACTAGCCGTAAGCGGGAGCCGAGATACGCAGTATTTT,CATSRRLAVSGSRDTQYF
TRBJ1-3,NA,TRBV18,NA,TGTGCCAGCTCACCACTGAAGACAGGTGCCTCTGGAAACACCATATATTTT,CASSPLKTGASGNTIYF
TRBJ1-4,NA,TRBV7-2,once,TGTGCGAGAAGTGGGGGGCCGAATGAAAAACTGTTTTTT,CARSGGPNEKLFF
TRBJ2-3,NA,TRBV5-4,NA,TGTGCCAGCAGCTTGACGACAGCTACCACAGATACGCAGTATTTT,CASSLTTATTDTQYF
TRBJ2-3,NA,TRBV19,NA,TGTGCCAGTAGTCCTACCAGGGGGGTAAGGGATACGCAGTATTTT,CASSPTRGVRDTQYF
TRBJ2-7,NA,TRBV15,NA,TGTGCCACCAGCAGAGATGGGGGCGTAAAGGGAGGCGAGCAGTACTTC,CATSRDGGVKGGEQYF
TRBJ2-3,TRBD2,TRBV3-1/TRBV3-2,NA,TGTGCCAGCAGCCAGGGGGGGATTGTAGATCGCACAGATACGCAGTATTTT,CASSQGGIVDRTDTQYF
TRBJ2-3,NA,TRBV6-1,NA,TGTGCCAGCAGTGATGGGAAGCTTTCAGATACGCAGTATTTT,CASSDGKLSDTQYF
TRBJ2-1,TRBD2,TRBV7-2,NA,TGTGCCAGCAGCTTAGTTGGGACTAGGGGCTACAATGAGCAGTTCTTC,CASSLVGTRGYNEQFF
TRBJ2-7,TRBD2,TRBV6-2/TRBV6-3,NA,TGTGCCAGCAGTTCCCGTGGGAGGGCCCGGTGGGAGCAGTACTTC,CASSSRGRARWEQYF
TRBJ2-2,TRBD2,TRBV5-6,NA,TGTGCCAGCAGCTTTTGGGCTAGCGGGGTGAACACCGGGGAGCTGTTTTTT,CASSFWASGVNTGELFF
TRBJ1-2,NA,TRBV30,NA,TGTGCCTGGAGTGGGGGGGCAGATGGCTACACCTTC,CAWSGGADGYTF
TRBJ2-7,NA,TRBV6-5,NA,TGTGCCAGCAGTTACTCCCCGGCTAGCGTTACCTACGAGCAGTACTTC,CASSYSPASVTYEQYF
TRBJ1-1,NA,TRBV12-3/TRBV12-4,NA,TGTGCCAGCAGTTTTGTCGGGCAGATGAGCTTT,CASSFVGQMSF
TRBJ2-7,NA,TRBV20-1,NA,TGCAGTGCTAGAGATGGGACGGGGCAGTACTTC,CSARDGTGQYF
TRBJ2-5,NA,TRBV4-2,NA,TGTGCCAGCAGCCAAGTCGGGACAGCGGGCAGTCAAGAGACCCAGTACTTC,CASSQVGTAGSQETQYF
TRBJ2-2,NA,TRBV6-5,NA,TGTGCCAGCAGCCGTAGTGGGGCCGGGGAGCTGTTTTTT,CASSRSGAGELFF
TRBJ2-1,TRBD2,TRBV9,NA,TGTGCCAGCAGCGTAGAGGCTAGCGGGAGGGCCTACAATGAGCAGTTCTTC,CASSVEASGRAYNEQFF
TRBJ1-1,NA,TRBV19,NA,TGTGCCAGTAGTATAGCCCCCCCGGCAGCTTTCTTT,CASSIAPPAAFF
TRBJ2-2,TRBD1,TRBV2,NA,TGTGCCAGCAGTCGAGACAGGGCGGACTCCGGGGAGCTGTTTTTT,CASSRDRADSGELFF
TRBJ2-3,TRBD1,TRBV13,NA,TGTGCCAGCAGCTTAGCTACCGGGACAGGGCGTACAGATACGCAGTATTTT,CASSLATGTGRTDTQYF